This T cell receptor (beta chain) emerged from a study of cytomegalovirus exposure and HLA in healthy donors. Regarding the study as a whole: In a later analysis, TCR association rates varied by HLA locus: DRB1 most, HLA-C fewest. Despite most TCR sequences being rare, some public TCRs occurred in many donors. Exclusion applied to some V segments, including TRBV6-2 and TRBV6-3, as they were indistinguishable.

As regards this clone: Its antigen remains unidentified.

Each donor's status was that of a healthy bone marrow donor. Vbeta (60) and Jbeta (13) primers were used in the PCR. Repertoires were generated with immunoSEQ multiplex PCR, while TCRdb's copy carries only in-frame clones and drops some. Found here are more than 95,000 clones, over 70% of them singletons; the top ten hold over 2.5%. The CDR3 is 14 residues long. The ends lost 0 bases at V and 5 bases at J; junction bases unmatched: 5. Germline V gene data show CDR1 as SGHKS and CDR2 as YYEKEE (reference sequence). Sequenced: PBMCs. This TCR was sampled from a woman aged 50 to 60 in good health and CMV-seronegative. The chain has TRBV5-5 and TRBJ2-7, with 7 nucleotides matching TRBD1. CDR3 residues: CASSLGAGGHEQYF. In DNA, the CDR3 is TGTGCCAGCAGCTTGGGGGCAGGGGGACACGAGCAGTACTTC.